These T cell receptor beta chains were read from a single sample in a study of T cell responses to AZD1222 COVID-19 vaccine. Only in-frame clones appear in the TCRdb table, and some are missing; sequencing was by immunoSEQ multiplex PCR. The table includes some 140,000 clones, around 90% detected once. Material: peripheral blood, obtained on day 0 of AZD1222 vaccination. These receptors came from an adult in good health. Both conserved end residues are part of each CDR3. The D gene is left open where the match is weak. Clone size is not always given. Where it is, it says once, few, many or a class for expanded clones.

clone size: NA; D gene: NA; J gene: TRBJ1-6; V gene: TRBV7-8; CDR3 DNA: TGTGCCAGCAGCTTAGGAAGAGGGTCAGGGTTCTTGAATTCACCCCTCCACTTT; CDR3 protein: CASSLGRGSGFLNSPLHF
clone size: NA; D gene: NA; J gene: TRBJ1-4; V gene: TRBV21-1; CDR3 DNA: TGTGCCAGCAGCAAATTCAGGGTTGAAAAACTGTTTTTT; CDR3 protein: CASSKFRVEKLFF
clone size: NA; D gene: NA; J gene: TRBJ2-1; V gene: TRBV24-1; CDR3 DNA: TGTGCCACCAGTGGAACCACTCTAAGCTCCTACAATGAGCAGTTCTTC; CDR3 protein: CATSGTTLSSYNEQFF
clone size: NA; D gene: NA; J gene: TRBJ1-1; V gene: TRBV5-6; CDR3 DNA: TGTGCCAGCAGCGGAAAGATCATGAACACTGAAGCTTTCTTT; CDR3 protein: CASSGKIMNTEAFF
clone size: once; D gene: NA; J gene: TRBJ1-5; V gene: TRBV6-1; CDR3 DNA: TGTGCCAGCAGCAGGACGGAGATTAATCAGCCCCAGCATTTT; CDR3 protein: CASSRTEINQPQHF
clone size: NA; D gene: TRBD1; J gene: TRBJ2-1; V gene: TRBV4-3; CDR3 DNA: TGCGCCAGCAGCCAACTACAGGGGAGTGGTGTTAATGAGCAGTTCTTC; CDR3 protein: CASSQLQGSGVNEQFF
clone size: NA; D gene: TRBD1; J gene: TRBJ1-5; V gene: TRBV28; CDR3 DNA: TGTGCCAGCTCAGGGTCAGGGGGCGATCAGCCCCAGCATTTT; CDR3 protein: CASSGSGGDQPQHF
clone size: NA; D gene: NA; J gene: TRBJ1-2; V gene: TRBV6-1; CDR3 DNA: TGTGCCAGCAGTGAAGCGCAGACCAACTATGGCTACACCTTC; CDR3 protein: CASSEAQTNYGYTF
clone size: once; D gene: NA; J gene: TRBJ1-6; V gene: TRBV9; CDR3 DNA: TGTGCCAGCAGCGTAGATTGGCAGCGGGCACCCCTCCACTTT; CDR3 protein: CASSVDWQRAPLHF
clone size: NA; D gene: NA; J gene: TRBJ2-2; V gene: TRBV24-1; CDR3 DNA: TGTGCCACCAGTGTCCCAAAAACAGGGCTGAACACCGGGGAGCTGTTTTTT; CDR3 protein: CATSVPKTGLNTGELFF
clone size: NA; D gene: TRBD1; J gene: TRBJ1-2; V gene: TRBV27; CDR3 DNA: TGTGCCAGCAGTTTGACAGGGGGCCTCGGGGGCTACACCTTC; CDR3 protein: CASSLTGGLGGYTF
clone size: NA; D gene: NA; J gene: TRBJ2-4; V gene: TRBV28; CDR3 DNA: TGTGCCAGCAGTTTCATGGGAAACATAGCCAAAAACATTCAGTACTTC; CDR3 protein: CASSFMGNIAKNIQYF
clone size: NA; D gene: NA; J gene: TRBJ1-1; V gene: TRBV30; CDR3 DNA: TGTGCCTGGGTGGGGGGGTTACGTAAGAACACTGAAGCTTTCTTT; CDR3 protein: CAWVGGLRKNTEAFF
clone size: NA; D gene: NA; J gene: TRBJ2-7; V gene: TRBV9; CDR3 DNA: TGTGCCAGCAGCGTTACAGGGACATCCTCCTACGAGCAGTACTTC; CDR3 protein: CASSVTGTSSYEQYF
clone size: NA; D gene: NA; J gene: TRBJ1-1; V gene: TRBV7-3; CDR3 DNA: TGTGCCAGCAGCTTAGGGGGCATGGACACTGAAGCTTTCTTT; CDR3 protein: CASSLGGMDTEAFF
clone size: NA; D gene: NA; J gene: TRBJ1-2; V gene: TRBV5-4; CDR3 DNA: TGTGCCAGCAGCCCTACTTCCAACTATGGCTACACCTTC; CDR3 protein: CASSPTSNYGYTF
clone size: once; D gene: NA; J gene: TRBJ1-6; V gene: TRBV2; CDR3 DNA: TGTGCCAGCAGTCCAGAGTTCCCCTATAATTCACCCCTCCACTTT; CDR3 protein: CASSPEFPYNSPLHF
clone size: few; D gene: TRBD1; J gene: TRBJ2-1; V gene: TRBV28; CDR3 DNA: TGTGCCAGCAGTTTAGGGGGGGGACAGGGCCGCAATGAGCAGTTCTTC; CDR3 protein: CASSLGGGQGRNEQFF
clone size: NA; D gene: TRBD1; J gene: TRBJ2-5; V gene: TRBV24-1; CDR3 DNA: TGTGCCACCAGTGACTTCCCTCGAGACAGGGGGCAAGAGACCCAGTACTTC; CDR3 protein: CATSDFPRDRGQETQYF
clone size: once; D gene: TRBD2; J gene: TRBJ2-5; V gene: TRBV29-1; CDR3 DNA: TGCAGCGTTGAAGCGAAAGGGGGACTAGCGGGGCAAGAGACCCAGTACTTC; CDR3 protein: CSVEAKGGLAGQETQYF
clone size: NA; D gene: NA; J gene: TRBJ1-5; V gene: TRBV29-1; CDR3 DNA: TGCAGCGTTGGTGGGGGGGGCAATCAGCCCCAGCATTTT; CDR3 protein: CSVGGGGNQPQHF
clone size: once; D gene: NA; J gene: TRBJ2-3; V gene: TRBV7-2; CDR3 DNA: TGTGCCAGCAGCTTAGATGGGGGTTCAGCAGATACGCAGTATTTT; CDR3 protein: CASSLDGGSADTQYF
clone size: few; D gene: NA; J gene: TRBJ1-1; V gene: TRBV20-1; CDR3 DNA: TGCAGTGCTAGTCCTGGGGGGGACACTGAAGCTTTCTTT; CDR3 protein: CSASPGGDTEAFF
clone size: NA; D gene: TRBD1; J gene: TRBJ2-1; V gene: TRBV2; CDR3 DNA: TGTGCCAGCAGTCCAGGGGGTGAGCAGTTCTTC; CDR3 protein: CASSPGGEQFF
clone size: NA; D gene: TRBD1; J gene: TRBJ1-5; V gene: TRBV24-1; CDR3 DNA: TGTGCCACCAGCCCGGGACAGGGAGGCAATCAGCCCCAGCATTTT; CDR3 protein: CATSPGQGGNQPQHF
clone size: few; D gene: NA; J gene: TRBJ1-6; V gene: TRBV5-6; CDR3 DNA: TGTGCCAGCAGCTTACGGGTTATTAATTCACCCCTCCACTTT; CDR3 protein: CASSLRVINSPLHF